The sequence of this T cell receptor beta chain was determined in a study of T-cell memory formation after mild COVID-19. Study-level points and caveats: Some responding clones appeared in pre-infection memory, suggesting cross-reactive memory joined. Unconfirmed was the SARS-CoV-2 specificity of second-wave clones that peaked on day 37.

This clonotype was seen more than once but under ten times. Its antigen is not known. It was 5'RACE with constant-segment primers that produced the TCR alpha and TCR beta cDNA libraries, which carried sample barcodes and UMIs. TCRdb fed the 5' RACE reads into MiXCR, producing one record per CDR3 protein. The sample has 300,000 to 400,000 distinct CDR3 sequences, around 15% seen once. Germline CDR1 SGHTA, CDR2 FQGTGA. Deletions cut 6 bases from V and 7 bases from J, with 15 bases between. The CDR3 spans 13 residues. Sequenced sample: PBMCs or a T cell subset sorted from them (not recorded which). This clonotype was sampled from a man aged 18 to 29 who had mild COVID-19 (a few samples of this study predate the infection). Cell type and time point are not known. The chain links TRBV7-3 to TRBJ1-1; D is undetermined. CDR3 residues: CASSSREWGEAFF. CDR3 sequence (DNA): TGTGCCAGCAGTTCGAGGGAGTGGGGTGAAGCTTTCTTT.